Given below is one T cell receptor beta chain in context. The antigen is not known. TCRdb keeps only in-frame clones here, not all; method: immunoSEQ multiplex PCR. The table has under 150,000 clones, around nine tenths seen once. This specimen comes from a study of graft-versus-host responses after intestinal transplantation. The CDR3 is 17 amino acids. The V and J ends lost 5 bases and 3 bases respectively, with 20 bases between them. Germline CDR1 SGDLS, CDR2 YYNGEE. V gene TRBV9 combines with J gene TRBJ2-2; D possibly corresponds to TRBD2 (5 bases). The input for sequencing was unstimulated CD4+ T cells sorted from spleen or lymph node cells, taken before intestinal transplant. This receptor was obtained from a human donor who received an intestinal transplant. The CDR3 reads CASSLRGSLWDTGELFF. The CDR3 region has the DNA TGTGCCAGCAGTCTTCGGGGAAGTTTGTGGGACACCGGGGAGCTGTTTTTT.